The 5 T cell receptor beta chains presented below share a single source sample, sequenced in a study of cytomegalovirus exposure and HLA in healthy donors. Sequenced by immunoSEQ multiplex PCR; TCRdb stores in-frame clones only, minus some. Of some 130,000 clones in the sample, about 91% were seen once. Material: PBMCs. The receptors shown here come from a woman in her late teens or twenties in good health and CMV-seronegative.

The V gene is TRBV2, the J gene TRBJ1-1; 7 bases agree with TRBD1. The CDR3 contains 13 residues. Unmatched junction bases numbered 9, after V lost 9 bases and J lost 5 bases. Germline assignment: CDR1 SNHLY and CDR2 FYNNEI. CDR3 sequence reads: CASNRGRGTEAFF. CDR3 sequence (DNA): TGTGCCAGTAACAGGGGACGGGGGACTGAAGCTTTCTTT.

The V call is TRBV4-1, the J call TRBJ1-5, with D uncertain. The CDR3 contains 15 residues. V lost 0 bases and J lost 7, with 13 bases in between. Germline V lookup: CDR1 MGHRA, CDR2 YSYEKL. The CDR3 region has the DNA TGCGCCAGCAGCCAAGAATACCAAAGCTTCCAGCCCCAGCATTTT. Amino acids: CASSQEYQSFQPQHF.

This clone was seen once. This chain's CDR3 is CASSLDRDASPLHF. Written as DNA, the CDR3 is TGTGCCAGCAGCCTGGACAGGGATGCTTCACCCCTCCACTTT. The chain joins TRBV6-5 to TRBJ1-6; TRBD1 matches at 8 bases. The CDR3 extends over 14 amino acids. Germline trimming cut 6 bases from V and 9 bases from J; bases unmatched to any gene: 7. CDR1 and CDR2 from the germline V gene are MNHEY and SVGAGI.

CDR3 nucleotides: TGCGCCAGCAGTTCGACAGGGCCAGAGACCCAGTACTTC. It translates to CASSSTGPETQYF. The chain carries TRBV5-1 and TRBJ2-5; TRBD1 agrees at 7 bases. This CDR3 spans 13 amino acids. With 5 bases clipped from V and 4 bases from J, the junction kept 5 bases outside the gene matches. CDR1 and CDR2 from the germline V gene are SGHRS and YFSETQ.

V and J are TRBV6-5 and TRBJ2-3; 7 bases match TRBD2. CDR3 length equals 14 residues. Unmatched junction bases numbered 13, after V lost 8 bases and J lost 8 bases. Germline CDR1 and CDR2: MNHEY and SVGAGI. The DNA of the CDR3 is TGTGCCAGCGCCCGACTTGGGGGGGAGGGTACGCAGTATTTT. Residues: CASARLGGEGTQYF.